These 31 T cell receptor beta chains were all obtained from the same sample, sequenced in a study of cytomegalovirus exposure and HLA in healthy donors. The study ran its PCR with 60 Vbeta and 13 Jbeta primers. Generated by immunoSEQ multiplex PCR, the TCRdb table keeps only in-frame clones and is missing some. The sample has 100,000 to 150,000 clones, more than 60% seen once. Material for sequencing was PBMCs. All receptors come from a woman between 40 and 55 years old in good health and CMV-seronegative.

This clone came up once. The CDR3 DNA follows: TGTGCCAGCAGCCAAGATAGAAGGGACAGTTTCCGAAATACGCAGTATTTT. This gives the protein CASSQDRRDSFRNTQYF. V gene TRBV14 combines with J gene TRBJ2-3, with 7 bases matching TRBD1. Germline V CDR1 and CDR2: SGHDN, FVKESK. V shed 0 bases and J 7 bases; nucleotides not matched to a gene: 13. The length of the CDR3 is 17 residues.

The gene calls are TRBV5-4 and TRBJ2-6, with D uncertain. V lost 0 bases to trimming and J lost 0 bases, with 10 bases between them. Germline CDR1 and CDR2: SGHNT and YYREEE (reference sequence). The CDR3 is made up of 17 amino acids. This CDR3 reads CASSLGHGNSGANVLTF. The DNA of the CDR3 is TGTGCCAGCAGCTTGGGACACGGTAACTCTGGGGCCAACGTCCTGACTTTC. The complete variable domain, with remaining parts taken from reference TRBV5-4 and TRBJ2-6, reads ETGVTQSPTHLIKTRGQQVTLRCSSQSGHNTVSWYQQALGQGPQFIFQYYREEENGRGNFPPRFSGLQFPNYSSELNVNALELDDSALYLCASSLGHGNSGANVLTFGAGSRLTVL.

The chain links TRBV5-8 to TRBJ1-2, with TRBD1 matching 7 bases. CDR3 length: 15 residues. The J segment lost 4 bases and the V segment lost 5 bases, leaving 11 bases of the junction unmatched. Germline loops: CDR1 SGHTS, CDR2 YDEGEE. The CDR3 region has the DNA TGTGCCAGCAGTTCCACAGGGGCTCGCCCCTATGGCTACACCTTC. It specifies CASSSTGARPYGYTF.

The DNA of the CDR3 is TGTGCCAGCAGGACAGGCATGGGAGAAAAACTGTTTTTT. Amino acids: CASRTGMGEKLFF. The V gene is TRBV27, the J gene TRBJ1-4; TRBD1 is a possible D gene (6 bases). Per germline, CDR1 MNHEY and CDR2 SMNVEV (reference sequence). With 6 bases removed from V and 8 bases from J, the gap between germline ends came to 13 bases. The CDR3 sequence is 13 residues long.

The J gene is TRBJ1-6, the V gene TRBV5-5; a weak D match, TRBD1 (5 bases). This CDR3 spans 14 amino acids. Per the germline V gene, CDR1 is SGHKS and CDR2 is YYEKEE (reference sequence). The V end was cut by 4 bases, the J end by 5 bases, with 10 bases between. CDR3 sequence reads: CASSGGLNNSPLHF. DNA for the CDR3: TGTGCCAGCAGCGGGGGACTAAATAATTCACCCCTCCACTTT. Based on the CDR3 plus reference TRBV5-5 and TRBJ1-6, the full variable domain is DAGVTQSPTHLIKTRGQQVTLRCSPISGHKSVSWYQQVLGQGPQFIFQYYEKEERGRGNFPDRFSARQFPNYSSELNVNALLLGDSALYLCASSGGLNNSPLHFGNGTRLTVT.

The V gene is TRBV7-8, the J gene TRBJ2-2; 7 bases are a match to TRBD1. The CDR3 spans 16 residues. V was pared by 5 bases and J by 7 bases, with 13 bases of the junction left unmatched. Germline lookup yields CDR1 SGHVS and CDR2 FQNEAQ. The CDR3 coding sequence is TGTGCCAGCAGCCCTGCCCGGGACAGAGGCGGCGGGGAGCTGTTTTTT. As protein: CASSPARDRGGGELFF.

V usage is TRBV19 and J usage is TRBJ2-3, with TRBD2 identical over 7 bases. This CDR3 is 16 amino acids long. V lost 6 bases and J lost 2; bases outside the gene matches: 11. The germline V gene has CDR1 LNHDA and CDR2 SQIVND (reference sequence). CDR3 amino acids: CASSPIERGYTDTQYF. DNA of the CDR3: TGTGCCAGTAGCCCCATAGAGCGGGGTTACACAGATACGCAGTATTTT. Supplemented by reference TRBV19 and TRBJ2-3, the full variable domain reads DGGITQSPKYLFRKEGQNVTLSCEQNLNHDAMYWYRQDPGQGLRLIYYSQIVNDFQKGDIAEGYSVSREKKESFPLTVTSAQKNPTAFYLCASSPIERGYTDTQYFGPGTRLTVL.

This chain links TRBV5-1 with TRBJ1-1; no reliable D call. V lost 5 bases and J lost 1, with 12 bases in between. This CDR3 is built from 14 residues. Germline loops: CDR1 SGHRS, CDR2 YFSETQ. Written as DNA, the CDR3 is TGCGCCAGCAGGAGGGAGGGCCCGAACACTGAAGCTTTCTTT. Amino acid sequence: CASRREGPNTEAFF.

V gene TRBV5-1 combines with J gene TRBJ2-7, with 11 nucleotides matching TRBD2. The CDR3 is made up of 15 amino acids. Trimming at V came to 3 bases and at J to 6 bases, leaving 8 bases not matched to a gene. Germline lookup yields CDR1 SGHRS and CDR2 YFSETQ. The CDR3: CASSYDSGRAAEQYF. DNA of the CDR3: TGCGCCAGCAGCTACGATAGCGGGAGGGCCGCCGAGCAGTACTTC.

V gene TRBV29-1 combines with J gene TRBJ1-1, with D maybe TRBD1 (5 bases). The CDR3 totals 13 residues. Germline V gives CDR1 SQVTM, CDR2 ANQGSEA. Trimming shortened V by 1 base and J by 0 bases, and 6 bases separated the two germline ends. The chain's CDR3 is CSVEGQMNTEAFF. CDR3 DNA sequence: TGCAGCGTTGAAGGACAGATGAACACTGAAGCTTTCTTT.

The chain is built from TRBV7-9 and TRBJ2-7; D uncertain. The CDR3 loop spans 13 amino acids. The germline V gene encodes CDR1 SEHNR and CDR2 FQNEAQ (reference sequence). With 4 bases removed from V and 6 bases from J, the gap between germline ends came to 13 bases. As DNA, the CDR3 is TGTGCCAGCAGCTCGTTATGGGCCTCCGAGCAGTACTTC. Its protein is CASSSLWASEQYF.

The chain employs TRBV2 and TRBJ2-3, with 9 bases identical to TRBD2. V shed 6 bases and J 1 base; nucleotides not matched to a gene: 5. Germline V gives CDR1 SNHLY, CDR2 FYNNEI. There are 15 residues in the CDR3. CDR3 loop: CASSKTSGRTDTQYF. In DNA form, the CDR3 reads TGTGCCAGCAGCAAGACTAGCGGCCGCACAGATACGCAGTATTTT.

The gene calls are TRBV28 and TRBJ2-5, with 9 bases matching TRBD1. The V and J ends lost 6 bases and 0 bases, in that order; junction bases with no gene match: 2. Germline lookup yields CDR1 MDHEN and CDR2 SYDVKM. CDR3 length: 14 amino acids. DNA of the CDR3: TGTGCCAGCAGACAGGGGGCGTACCAAGAGACCCAGTACTTC. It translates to CASRQGAYQETQYF.

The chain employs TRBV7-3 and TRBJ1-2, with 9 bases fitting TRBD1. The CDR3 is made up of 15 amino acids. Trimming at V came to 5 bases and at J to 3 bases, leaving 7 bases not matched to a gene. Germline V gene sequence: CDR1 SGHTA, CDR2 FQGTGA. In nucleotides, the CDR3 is TGTGCCAGCAGCGCCACAGGGGGCGCGGACTATGGCTACACCTTC. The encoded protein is CASSATGGADYGYTF.

CDR3 bases: TGTGCCAGCAGTGAAATGATTCGGACTGGCGCGGGGCTGGATACGCAGTATTTT. It is translated as CASSEMIRTGAGLDTQYF. The J gene is TRBJ2-3, the V gene TRBV2; possible D gene TRBD2, 6 bases. CDR1 and CDR2 from the germline V gene are SNHLY and FYNNEI. Trimming shortened V by 2 bases and J by 6 bases, and 24 bases separated the two germline ends. This CDR3 comprises 18 residues.

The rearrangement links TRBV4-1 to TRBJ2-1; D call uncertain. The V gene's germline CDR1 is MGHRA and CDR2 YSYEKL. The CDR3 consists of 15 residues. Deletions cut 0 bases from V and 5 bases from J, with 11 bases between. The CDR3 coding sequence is TGCGCCAGCAGCCAAGATAATAGCCGTCACAATGAGCAGTTCTTC. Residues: CASSQDNSRHNEQFF.

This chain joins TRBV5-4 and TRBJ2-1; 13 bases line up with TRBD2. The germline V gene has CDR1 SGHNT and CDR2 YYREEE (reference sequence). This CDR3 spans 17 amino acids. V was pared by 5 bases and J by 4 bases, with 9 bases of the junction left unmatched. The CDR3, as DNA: TGTGCCAGCAGATCCGGGACTAGCGGGGAAAATTACAATGAGCAGTTCTTC. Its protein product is CASRSGTSGENYNEQFF.

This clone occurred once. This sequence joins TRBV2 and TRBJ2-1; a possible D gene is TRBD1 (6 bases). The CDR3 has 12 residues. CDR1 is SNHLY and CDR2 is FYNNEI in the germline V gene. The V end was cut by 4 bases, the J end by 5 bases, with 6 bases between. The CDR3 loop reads CASSGQDNEQFF. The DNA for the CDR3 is TGTGCCAGCAGTGGACAGGACAATGAGCAGTTCTTC. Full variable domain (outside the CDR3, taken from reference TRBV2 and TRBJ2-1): EPEVTQTPSHQVTQMGQEVILRCVPISNHLYFYWYRQILGQKVEFLVSFYNNEISEKSEIFDDQFSVERPDGSNFTLKIRSTKLEDSAMYFCASSGQDNEQFFGPGTRLTVL.

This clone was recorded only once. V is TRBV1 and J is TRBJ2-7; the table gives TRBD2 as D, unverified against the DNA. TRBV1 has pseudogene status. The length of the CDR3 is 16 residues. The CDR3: CTSSRRRGAYSYEQYF. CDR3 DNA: TGCACCAGCAGCCGGAGGCGGGGAGCTTACTCCTACGAGCAGTACTTC.

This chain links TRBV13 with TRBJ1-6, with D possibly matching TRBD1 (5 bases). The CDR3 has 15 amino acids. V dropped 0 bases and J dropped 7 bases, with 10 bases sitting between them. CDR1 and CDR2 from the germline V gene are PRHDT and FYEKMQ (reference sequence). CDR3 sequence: CASSLGVGANSPLHF. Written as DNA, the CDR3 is TGTGCCAGCAGCTTAGGTGTAGGGGCAAATTCACCCCTCCACTTT.

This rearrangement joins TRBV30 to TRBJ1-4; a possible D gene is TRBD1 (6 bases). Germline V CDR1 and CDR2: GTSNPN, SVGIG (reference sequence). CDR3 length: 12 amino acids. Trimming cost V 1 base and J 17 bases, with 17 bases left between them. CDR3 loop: CAWSAGTGTTFF. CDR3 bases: TGTGCCTGGAGTGCAGGAACCGGGACAACTTTTTTT.

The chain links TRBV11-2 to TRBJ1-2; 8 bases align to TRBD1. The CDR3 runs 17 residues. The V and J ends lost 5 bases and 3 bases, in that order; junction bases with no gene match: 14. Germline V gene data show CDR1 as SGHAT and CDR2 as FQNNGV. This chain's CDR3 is CASSAAGGSRMHYGYTF. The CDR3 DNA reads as TGTGCCAGCAGCGCAGCAGGGGGCTCCCGAATGCACTATGGCTACACCTTC.

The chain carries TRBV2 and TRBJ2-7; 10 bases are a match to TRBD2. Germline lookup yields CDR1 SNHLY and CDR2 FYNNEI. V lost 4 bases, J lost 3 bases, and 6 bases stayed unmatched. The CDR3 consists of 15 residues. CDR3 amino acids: CASSGKREGLYEQYF. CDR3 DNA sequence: TGTGCCAGCAGTGGGAAGCGGGAGGGCCTCTACGAGCAGTACTTC.

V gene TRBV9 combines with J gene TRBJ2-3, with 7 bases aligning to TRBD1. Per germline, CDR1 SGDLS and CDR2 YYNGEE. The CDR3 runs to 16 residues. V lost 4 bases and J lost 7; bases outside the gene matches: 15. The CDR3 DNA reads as TGTGCCAGCAGCCCCCTTCGAGGGGGCGATGGAAATACGCAGTATTTT. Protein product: CASSPLRGGDGNTQYF.

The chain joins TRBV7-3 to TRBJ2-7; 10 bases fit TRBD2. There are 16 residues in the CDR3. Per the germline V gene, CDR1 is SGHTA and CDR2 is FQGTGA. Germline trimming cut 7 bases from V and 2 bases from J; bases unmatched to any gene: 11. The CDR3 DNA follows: TGTGCCAGCAACTCAAGGCTAGCGGGAGACCCCTACGAGCAGTACTTC. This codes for CASNSRLAGDPYEQYF.

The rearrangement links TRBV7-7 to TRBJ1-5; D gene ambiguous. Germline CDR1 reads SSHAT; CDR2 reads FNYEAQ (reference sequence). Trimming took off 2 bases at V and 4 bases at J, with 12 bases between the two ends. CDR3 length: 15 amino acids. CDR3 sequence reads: CASSLSGCGNQPQHF. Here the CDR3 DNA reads TGTGCCAGCAGCTTATCAGGTTGCGGGAATCAGCCCCAGCATTTT.

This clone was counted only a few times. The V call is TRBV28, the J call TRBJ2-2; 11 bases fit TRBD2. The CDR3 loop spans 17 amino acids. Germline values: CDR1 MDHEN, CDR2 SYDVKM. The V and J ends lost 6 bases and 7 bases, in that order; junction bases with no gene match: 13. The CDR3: CASSSLSGRATDGELFF. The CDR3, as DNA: TGTGCCAGCAGCTCCCTTAGCGGGAGGGCCACTGACGGGGAGCTGTTTTTT.

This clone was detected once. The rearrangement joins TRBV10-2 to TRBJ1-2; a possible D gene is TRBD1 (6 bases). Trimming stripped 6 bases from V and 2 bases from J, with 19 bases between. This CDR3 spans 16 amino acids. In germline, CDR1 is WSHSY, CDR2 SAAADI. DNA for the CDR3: TGCGCCAGCAGCCCGGACAGAGAAATTCGCAACTATGGCTACACCTTC. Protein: CASSPDREIRNYGYTF.

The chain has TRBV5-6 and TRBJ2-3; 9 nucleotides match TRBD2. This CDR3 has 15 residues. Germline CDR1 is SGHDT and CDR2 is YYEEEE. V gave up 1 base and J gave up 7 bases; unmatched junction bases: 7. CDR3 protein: CASSLPSGGLNTQYF. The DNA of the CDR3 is TGTGCCAGCAGCTTGCCCAGCGGGGGGTTAAATACGCAGTATTTT.

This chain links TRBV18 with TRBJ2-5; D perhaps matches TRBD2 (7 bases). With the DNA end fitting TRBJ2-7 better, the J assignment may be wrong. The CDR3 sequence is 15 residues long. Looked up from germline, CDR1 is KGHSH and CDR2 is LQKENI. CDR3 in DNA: TGTGCCAGCTCACCCCGGGGGGCCCTTTCCTACGAGCAGTACTTC. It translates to CASSPRGALSYEQYF.

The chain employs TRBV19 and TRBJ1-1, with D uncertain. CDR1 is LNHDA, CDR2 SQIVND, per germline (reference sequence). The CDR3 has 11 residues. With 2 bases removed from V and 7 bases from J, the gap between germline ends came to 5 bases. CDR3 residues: CASSINHEAFF. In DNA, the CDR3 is TGTGCCAGTAGTATAAATCATGAAGCTTTCTTT.